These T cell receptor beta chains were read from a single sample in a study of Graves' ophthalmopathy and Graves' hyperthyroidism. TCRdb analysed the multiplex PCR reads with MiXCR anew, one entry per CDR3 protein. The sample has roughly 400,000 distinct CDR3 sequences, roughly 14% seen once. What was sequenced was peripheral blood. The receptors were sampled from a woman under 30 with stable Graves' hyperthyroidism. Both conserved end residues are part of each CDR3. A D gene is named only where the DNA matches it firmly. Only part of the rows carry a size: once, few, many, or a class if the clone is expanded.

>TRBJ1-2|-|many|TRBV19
TGTGCCAGTAGTATAGCGGGAGGACAGAAAGGCTATGGCTACACCTTC
CASSIAGGQKGYGYTF
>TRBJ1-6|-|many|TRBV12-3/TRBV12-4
TGTGCCAGCAGTTTAAGTTGGGATTCACCCCTCCACTTT
CASSLSWDSPLHF
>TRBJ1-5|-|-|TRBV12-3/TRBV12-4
TGTGCCAGCAGTTTTAATCAGGAAAGGCGGCCCCAGCATTTT
CASSFNQERRPQHF
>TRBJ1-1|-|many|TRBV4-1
TGCGCCAGCAGCCTGTCAATCGGGGCGTCCATGAACACTGAAGCTTTCTTT
CASSLSIGASMNTEAFF
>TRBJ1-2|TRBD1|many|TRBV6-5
TGTGCCAGCAGTACTAACCAGGGGGCGGTTGGCTACACCTTC
CASSTNQGAVGYTF
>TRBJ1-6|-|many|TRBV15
TGTGCCACCAGCAGAGTCGAGTGGGATTCACCCCTCCACTTT
CATSRVEWDSPLHF
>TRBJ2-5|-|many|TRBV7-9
TGTGCCAGCAGCAAACCGACCGGGACCCAAGAGACCCAGTACTTC
CASSKPTGTQETQYF
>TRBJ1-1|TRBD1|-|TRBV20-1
TGCAGTGCTAGTTCATCGGCGGACAGGGCAACTGAAGCTTTCTTT
CSASSSADRATEAFF
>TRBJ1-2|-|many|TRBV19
TGTGCCAGTAGTATAGGGCAGAGACGGGGCGGCTACACCTTC
CASSIGQRRGGYTF
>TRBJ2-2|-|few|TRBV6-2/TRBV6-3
TGTGCCAGCAGTTACCGGACTCAGGGACTGGCCGCCGGGGAGCTGTTTTTT
CASSYRTQGLAAGELFF
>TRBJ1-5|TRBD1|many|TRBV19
TGTGCCAGTAGTATGTATGACAGGGGGGGACAGCCCCAGCATTTT
CASSMYDRGGQPQHF
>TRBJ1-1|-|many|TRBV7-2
TGTGCCAGCAGCCCCCCCAGAATATACACTGAAGCTTTCTTT
CASSPPRIYTEAFF
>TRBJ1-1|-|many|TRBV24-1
TGTGCCACCAGGTGGGGGGCGGACACTGAAGCTTTCTTT
CATRWGADTEAFF
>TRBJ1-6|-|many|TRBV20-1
TGCAGTGCTAGTGCAGGAATGTCCTATAATTCACCCCTCCACTTT
CSASAGMSYNSPLHF
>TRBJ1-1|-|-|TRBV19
TGTGCCAGTCAACCTCTTCCGGGACGCGAGAACACTGAAGCTTTCTTT
CASQPLPGRENTEAFF
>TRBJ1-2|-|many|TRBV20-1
TGCAGCATACTAACAGGGTCCCCTAACTATGGCTACACCTTC
CSILTGSPNYGYTF
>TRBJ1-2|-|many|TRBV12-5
TGTGCTAGTGGTGGTCGATGGGCAGAAAACTATGGCTACACCTTC
CASGGRWAENYGYTF
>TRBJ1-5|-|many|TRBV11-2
TGTGCCAGCAGCTTAAGGGGGATTCTGCCCACTCAGCCCCAGCATTTT
CASSLRGILPTQPQHF
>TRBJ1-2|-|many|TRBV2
TGTGCCAGCAGTTCCGGGACGGACCTCTATGGCTACACCTTC
CASSSGTDLYGYTF
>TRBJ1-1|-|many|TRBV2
TGTGCCAGCAGGGGAGGAAGGACTGAAGCTTTCTTT
CASRGGRTEAFF
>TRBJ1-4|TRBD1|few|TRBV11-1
TGTGCCAGCAGCCCAAGGACAGGGACTAATGAAAAACTGTTTTTT
CASSPRTGTNEKLFF
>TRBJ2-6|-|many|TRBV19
TGTGCCAGTAACCCTATCAGCTCTGGGGCCAACGTCCTGACTTTC
CASNPISSGANVLTF
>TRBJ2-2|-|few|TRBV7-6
TGTGCCAGCAGCCAGTCAGGGCCCTGGGGCACCGGGGAGCTGTTTTTT
CASSQSGPWGTGELFF
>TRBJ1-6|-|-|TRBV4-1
TGCGCCAGCAGCCAAGCTCGGCCACCCCTCCACTTT
CASSQARPPLHF
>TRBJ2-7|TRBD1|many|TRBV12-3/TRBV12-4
TGTGCCAGCAGTTTCGCAGGGGGTATGTACGAGCAGTACTTC
CASSFAGGMYEQYF
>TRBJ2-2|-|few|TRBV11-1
TGTGCCAGCAGCTTAGCGAGGGGGACGAACACCGGGGAGCTGTTTTTT
CASSLARGTNTGELFF
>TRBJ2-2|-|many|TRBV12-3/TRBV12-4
TGTGCCAGCAGTCCCGCCCAGGGCGGGGAGCTGTTTTTT
CASSPAQGGELFF
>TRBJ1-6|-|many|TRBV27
TGTGCCAGCAGTTTATCGGGGCAGAGCTCCTATAATTCACCCCTCCACTTT
CASSLSGQSSYNSPLHF
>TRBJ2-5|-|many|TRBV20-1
TGCAGTGCTACGGAGGTGGGAGAGACCCAGTACTTC
CSATEVGETQYF
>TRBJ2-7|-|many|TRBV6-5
TGTGCCACCATACCCGCCTACGAGCAGTACTTC
CATIPAYEQYF
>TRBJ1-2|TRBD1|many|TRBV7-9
TGTGCCAGCAGCTTAGGAGGGACAGTTGCCGTCTACACCTTC
CASSLGGTVAVYTF
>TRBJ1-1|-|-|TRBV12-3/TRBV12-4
TGTGCCAGCATTTACGGGGGCTGGGGTACTGAAGCTTTCTTT
CASIYGGWGTEAFF
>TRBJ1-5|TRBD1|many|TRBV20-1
TGCAGTGCTAGGGGACAGGGTGGTAATCAGCCCCAGCATTTT
CSARGQGGNQPQHF
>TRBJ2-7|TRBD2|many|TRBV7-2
TGTGCCAGCAGTTATCTAGCGGGGGGCACCTACGAGCAGTACTTC
CASSYLAGGTYEQYF
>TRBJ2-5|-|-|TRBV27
TGTGCCAGCAAAGGGTCTGTCAGAGAGGAGACCCAGTACTTC
CASKGSVREETQYF